These 15 T cell receptor beta chains came from one sample sequenced in a study of radiation and T cells in renal cell carcinoma. Time point here: baseline pretreatment blood. Treatment of the sample: 15 Gy SBRT to primary tumor, nephrectomy 4 weeks later. Sequencing used immunoSEQ multiplex PCR; TCRdb keeps in-frame clones, though not all of them. The sample shows about 140,000 clones, around four fifths of them seen only once. The sample here was blood, taken from a patient whose treatment included radiotherapy and nephrectomy. The source of these receptors is a woman aged 50 to 65 with renal cell carcinoma.

The V and J genes are TRBV5-1 and TRBJ1-1, with 7 nucleotides matching TRBD1. The CDR3 loop spans 14 amino acids. Germline CDR1 is SGHRS and CDR2 is YFSETQ. Germline trimming cut 2 bases from V and 1 base from J; bases unmatched to any gene: 2. The CDR3 region is CASSFTGENTEAFF. CDR3 sequence (DNA): TGCGCCAGCAGCTTTACAGGGGAGAACACTGAAGCTTTCTTT.

The chain combines TRBV28 with TRBJ1-5; D is ambiguous. Between the trimmed V and J ends, which lost 5 bases and 4 bases, there was a span of 9 bases. The germline V gene encodes CDR1 MDHEN and CDR2 SYDVKM. The CDR3 length is 13 residues. CDR3 DNA sequence: TGTGCCAGCAGTGTCGGGGTGAATCAGCCCCAGCATTTT. Translating gives CASSVGVNQPQHF.

The chain joins TRBV9 to TRBJ2-7; D remains unclear. Per germline, CDR1 SGDLS and CDR2 YYNGEE. V gave up 3 bases and J gave up 9 bases, with 13 bases separating them. CDR3 size: 12 residues. The CDR3 loop is CASSANLEVQYF. The DNA of the CDR3 is TGTGCCAGCAGCGCAAATTTAGAGGTGCAGTACTTC. The full variable domain, completed using reference TRBV9 and TRBJ2-7, is DSGVTQTPKHLITATGQRVTLRCSPRSGDLSVYWYQQSLDQGLQFLIQYYNGEERAKGNILERFSAQQFPDLHSELNLSSLELGDSALYFCASSANLEVQYFGPGTRLTVT.

The rearrangement links TRBV6-5 to TRBJ2-5; D is perhaps TRBD1 or TRBD2 (5 bases each). The CDR3 runs to 15 residues. Trimming shortened V by 0 bases and J by 5 bases, and 13 bases separated the two germline ends. Germline V lookup: CDR1 MNHEY, CDR2 SVGAGI. In DNA form, the CDR3 reads TGTGCCAGCAGTTACTCGAGATCAGGGACGGAGACCCAGTACTTC. Its translation is CASSYSRSGTETQYF.

The rearrangement uses TRBV5-4 and TRBJ1-2; D is unresolved. The CDR3 has 13 amino acids. Germline assignment: CDR1 SGHNT and CDR2 YYREEE (reference sequence). Trimming removed 1 base from V and 2 bases from J, with 6 bases in between. The CDR3: CASSLNRNYGYTF. The CDR3 DNA reads as TGTGCCAGCAGCTTGAACCGAAACTATGGCTACACCTTC.

J is TRBJ2-1 and V is TRBV11-3, with 9 positions matching TRBD2. CDR3 length: 15 residues. Trimming at V came to 5 bases and at J to 6 bases, leaving 8 bases not matched to a gene. The germline V gene encodes CDR1 SGHNT and CDR2 YENEEA. The CDR3, as DNA: TGTGCCAGCAGCATGAATAGCGGGAGTAGCAATGAGCAGTTCTTC. Translating gives CASSMNSGSSNEQFF.

The V gene is TRBV9, the J gene TRBJ1-2; D is undetermined. V lost 4 bases to trimming and J lost 3 bases, with 10 bases between them. Germline CDR1 is SGDLS and CDR2 is YYNGEE. The CDR3 sequence is 13 residues long. The CDR3, as DNA: TGTGCCAGCAGCCCCTCGGAAGACTATGGCTACACCTTC. Encoded protein: CASSPSEDYGYTF.

J is TRBJ2-7 and V is TRBV7-2; D is unresolved. V was shortened by 1 base and J by 2 bases, with 9 bases between the two germline ends. The CDR3 is made up of 14 amino acids. From germline, CDR1 is SGHTA and CDR2 FQGNSA. The CDR3 spells CASSLDGPTYEQYF. The CDR3 nucleotides are TGTGCCAGCAGCTTAGACGGGCCTACCTACGAGCAGTACTTC. The full variable domain, its missing parts supplied by reference TRBV7-2 and TRBJ2-7, is GAGVSQSPSNKVTEKGKDVELRCDPISGHTALYWYRQSLGQGLEFLIYFQGNSAPDKSGLPSDRFSAERTGGSVSTLTIQRTQQEDSAVYLCASSLDGPTYEQYFGPGTRLTVT.

The V gene is TRBV19, the J gene TRBJ2-2; the D gene is possibly TRBD1 (6 bases). The V end was cut by 1 base, the J end by 4 bases, with 7 bases between. CDR1 is LNHDA, CDR2 SQIVND, per germline (reference sequence). The CDR3 covers 14 residues. The CDR3 loop is CASSIGQVTGELFF. The CDR3 DNA reads TGTGCCAGTAGTATAGGACAGGTCACCGGGGAGCTGTTTTTT.

The rearrangement joins TRBV5-1 to TRBJ1-1, with unresolved D. Between the trimmed V and J ends, which lost 4 bases and 5 bases, there was a span of 15 bases. The germline gives CDR1 SGHRS, CDR2 YFSETQ. This CDR3 has 14 residues. This CDR3 is CASSLGPSSTEAFF. In nucleotides, the CDR3 is TGCGCCAGCAGCCTTGGGCCTTCTTCAACTGAAGCTTTCTTT. Supplemented by reference TRBV5-1 and TRBJ1-1, the full variable domain reads KAGVTQTPRYLIKTRGQQVTLSCSPISGHRSVSWYQQTPGQGLQFLFEYFSETQRNKGNFPGRFSGRQFSNSRSEMNVSTLELGDSALYLCASSLGPSSTEAFFGQGTRLTVV.

The chain links TRBV5-1 to TRBJ1-1; TRBD1 matches 11 bases. Germline V lookup: CDR1 SGHRS, CDR2 YFSETQ. The CDR3 sequence is 16 residues long. Trimming at V came to 4 bases and at J to 2 bases, leaving 7 bases not matched to a gene. Here the CDR3 DNA reads TGCGCCAGCAGCATCGGGACAGGGGGTGTAAACACTGAAGCTTTCTTT. Protein: CASSIGTGGVNTEAFF.

This clone occurred once. V is TRBV4-1 and J is TRBJ2-7, with TRBD2 matching over 7 bases. The germline V gene encodes CDR1 MGHRA and CDR2 YSYEKL. Trimming at V came to 1 base and at J to 3 bases, leaving 9 bases not matched to a gene. CDR3 length: 16 residues. The CDR3 is CASSQVFAGEVYEQYF. The CDR3 nucleotides read TGCGCCAGCAGCCAAGTTTTCGCGGGGGAAGTCTACGAGCAGTACTTC.

V usage is TRBV18 and J usage is TRBJ2-7; maybe TRBD2 (5 bases). The CDR3 has 14 residues. V was shortened by 0 bases and J by 7 bases, with 13 bases between the two germline ends. Per the germline V gene, CDR1 is KGHSH and CDR2 is LQKENI. CDR3 sequence (DNA): TGTGCCAGCTCACCACCGGTTCGGGATCAGGAGCAGTACTTC. Amino acids: CASSPPVRDQEQYF.

This clone has only a few counts. This chain connects TRBV2 to TRBJ1-3, with D perhaps matching TRBD1 (5 bases). The CDR3 is 19 residues long. The V gene's germline CDR1 is SNHLY and CDR2 FYNNEI. V was pared by 0 bases and J by 0 bases, with 18 bases between. CDR3 region: CASSEAQEPGRSSGNTIYF. CDR3 DNA: TGTGCCAGCAGTGAAGCGCAGGAACCGGGACGCTCCTCTGGAAACACCATATATTTT.

This clone occurred once. Here the CDR3 reads CASTRGSWGTQYF. CDR3 DNA sequence: TGTGCCAGCACCCGGGGTTCTTGGGGGACCCAGTACTTC. The chain uses TRBV5-6 and TRBJ2-5, with D perhaps TRBD2 (5 bases). The germline V gene has CDR1 SGHDT and CDR2 YYEEEE. V lost 6 bases and J 7 bases, leaving 16 bases between the germline ends. This CDR3 spans 13 amino acids.